The 11 T cell receptor beta chains listed next were all sequenced from one sample in a study of blood T cell repertoires in COVID-19. Data came from immunoSEQ multiplex PCR; TCRdb stores just in-frame clones and leaves some out. The sample shows hundreds of thousands of clones, around 87% of them seen only once. The sequencing sample was made of PBMCs or T cells enriched from blood (not recorded which). Every receptor here comes from a woman in her forties or fifties who had recovered from COVID-19.

The rearrangement joins TRBV15 to TRBJ2-7; D possibly corresponds to TRBD2 (6 bases). CDR3 size: 15 residues. Trimming cost V 3 bases and J 6 bases, with 18 bases left between them. Germline V gives CDR1 LNHNV, CDR2 YYDKDF (reference sequence). Here the CDR3 DNA reads TGTGCCACCAGCAGGGGACTCCCAACTGGGCGCGAGCAGTACTTC. Amino acid sequence: CATSRGLPTGREQYF.

This clone was picked up a small number of times. The V gene is TRBV3-1 (or the pseudogene TRBV3-2), the J gene TRBJ1-1; TRBD1 might be the D (6 bases). CDR3 size: 16 residues. Trimming shortened V by 4 bases and J by 5 bases, and 20 bases separated the two germline ends. Germline CDR1 LGHDT, CDR2 YNNKEL (reference sequence). CDR3 sequence (DNA): TGTGCCAGCAGCCGCCGGGCCACCGCTACAGGGACTGAAGCTTTCTTT. Its translation is CASSRRATATGTEAFF.

V usage is TRBV30 and J usage is TRBJ2-5; TRBD2 agrees at 11 bases. Trimming took 1 base from V and 2 from J; bases not matched to a gene: 15. The CDR3 covers 19 residues. CDR1 is GTSNPN and CDR2 is SVGIG in the germline V gene (reference sequence). The CDR3 DNA sequence: TGTGCCTGGAGTGGTGGCAAGGGGAAAGGACTAGCGGGTCAAGAGACCCAGTACTTC. Its protein is CAWSGGKGKGLAGQETQYF.

V usage is TRBV9 and J usage is TRBJ2-1; 9 nucleotides match TRBD2. The CDR3 has 16 residues. The germline gives CDR1 SGDLS, CDR2 YYNGEE. V gave up 2 bases and J gave up 4 bases; unmatched junction bases: 7. The CDR3 DNA follows: TGTGCCAGCAGCGTCCTTCACCTAGCGGGGTACAATGAGCAGTTCTTC. Protein: CASSVLHLAGYNEQFF.

CDR3 sequence reads: CASSQVGLAHQPRSYNEQFF. The CDR3 DNA is TGTGCCAGCAGCCAAGTGGGACTAGCCCACCAACCGAGGTCCTACAATGAGCAGTTCTTC. The chain has TRBV3-1 (or the pseudogene TRBV3-2) and TRBJ2-1; 9 nucleotides agree with TRBD2. V lost 1 base to trimming and J lost 1 base; unmatched junction nucleotides: 14. The CDR3 length is 20 residues. Germline loops: CDR1 LGHDT, CDR2 YNNKEL (reference sequence).

V and J are TRBV4-3 and TRBJ2-5; 9 bases align to TRBD1. Per germline, CDR1 LGHNA and CDR2 YSLEER. The CDR3 runs 17 residues. The J segment lost 4 bases and the V segment lost 4 bases, leaving 13 bases of the junction unmatched. As DNA, the CDR3 is TGCGCCAGCAGCCCTAGTATAGGGACAGGGAAGTTAGAGACCCAGTACTTC. Protein product: CASSPSIGTGKLETQYF.

This chain links TRBV18 with TRBJ2-1; D gene unclear. Germline V CDR1 and CDR2: KGHSH, LQKENI. The CDR3 is 15 residues long. The ends were cut back, 0 bases at V and 3 bases at J, with 9 bases in the middle. CDR3 region: CASSPPGRSYNEQFF. DNA of the CDR3: TGTGCCAGCTCACCACCCGGCCGGAGCTACAATGAGCAGTTCTTC.

This chain joins TRBV5-8 and TRBJ1-6; D gene ambiguous. V was clipped by 0 bases and J by 0 bases, with 7 bases between them. Germline V gene sequence: CDR1 SGHTS, CDR2 YDEGEE. The CDR3 runs 16 residues. The CDR3: CASSLAGSSYNSPLHF. The CDR3 DNA sequence: TGTGCCAGCAGCTTGGCCGGGAGCTCCTATAATTCACCCCTCCACTTT.

The chain uses TRBV28 and TRBJ1-2; 7 bases match TRBD1. The CDR3 is made up of 12 amino acids. The V gene's germline CDR1 is MDHEN and CDR2 SYDVKM. The ends lost 2 bases at V and 8 bases at J; junction bases unmatched: 2. In DNA, the CDR3 is TGTGCCAGCAGTTTAAGGGGGCTCGGCTACACCTTC. Protein: CASSLRGLGYTF.

This chain's CDR3 is CASSLGTGIRTNYGYTF. The CDR3 region has the DNA TGTGCCAGCAGTCTCGGTACAGGGATCAGAACTAACTATGGCTACACCTTC. This rearrangement joins TRBV27 to TRBJ1-2, with D tentatively TRBD1 (6 bases). There are 17 residues in the CDR3. V was shortened by 5 bases and J by 0 bases, with 19 bases between the two germline ends. The germline V gene has CDR1 MNHEY and CDR2 SMNVEV (reference sequence).

The gene calls are TRBV6-5 and TRBJ1-2; a possible D gene is TRBD1 (6 bases). Germline CDR1 is MNHEY and CDR2 is SVGAGI. V was shortened by 6 bases and J by 4 bases, with 12 bases between the two germline ends. The CDR3 covers 13 residues. CDR3 bases: TGTGCCAGCAGGACCGGACAGCTCTATGGCTACACCTTC. Translated, it gives CASRTGQLYGYTF.